This T cell receptor (beta chain) was found in a study of blood T cell repertoires in COVID-19. The wider study: Recovery meant two consecutive negative NP/OP PCR tests, professional clearance, or resolved symptoms.

Germline V lookup: CDR1 SGHTA, CDR2 FQGNSA. Trimming cost V 8 bases and J 2 bases; bases outside gene matches: 6. The length of the CDR3 is 14 residues. Participants were aged about 18 to 100 years from approximately 25 US areas. Categorization into cohorts depended on clinical history that participants reported. In the authors' methods: Nucleated cell number was recorded as an estimate derived from reference gene primer amplification. The table came from immunoSEQ multiplex PCR; TCRdb's copy has only in-frame clones and leaves some out. V and J calls plus clone size are reproduced from that table; the DNA served to infer D and trimming. The sample consists of approximately 150,000 clones, 79% of them appearing once.

The chain has TRBV7-2 and TRBJ2-1; TRBD2 matches at 7 bases. This sequence originates from a woman in her sixties or seventies in a cohort exposed to, infected with or recovered from COVID-19 (not recorded which). What was sequenced was PBMCs or T cells enriched from blood (not recorded which). CDR3 amino acids: CASWQAGPYNEQFF. The CDR3 DNA reads TGTGCCAGCTGGCAAGCGGGGCCCTACAATGAGCAGTTCTTC.